The present entry profiles one T cell receptor (beta chain) with its context. This clone's antigen is unknown. From each donor, a roughly 2.3 ml peripheral blood sample was collected into PAXgene tubes and stored at -80 degrees C. Without any T cell sorting, total RNA was extracted from whole blood using the PAXgene blood miRNA kit on an automated QIAcube. Peripheral blood from monozygotic twin pairs who were concordant or discordant for inflammatory bowel disease underwent deep TCRalpha and TCRbeta repertoire profiling using unique molecular barcoding. Smoking habits were recorded for all twin pairs, with individuals classified as current, former or never smokers. The data were obtained in a study of monozygotic twins with inflammatory bowel disease (dated by TCRdb to the late 2010s). Describing the broader study: The full study comprised around 28 monozygotic twin pairs: nine German pairs (four IBD-concordant, five IBD-discordant) and 19 IBD-discordant Danish pairs. The search for disease-associated traits relied mainly on comparing, within discordant pairs, IBD patients with their genetically identical healthy co-twins. Each individual had, on average, about 151 000 unique TCRalpha sequences and 181 000 unique TCRbeta sequences available for analysis.

The CDR3 goes from the cysteine to the phenylalanine over 15 residues. The record lacks a DNA sequence. Taken from the germline V gene, the CDR1 and CDR2 loops are SGHTA and FQGTGA. The library was produced with 5' RACE. Each TCR library was prepared from roughly 3,800 ng of total RNA. cDNA was synthesized with SMARTScribe reverse transcriptase in eight separate reactions per sample. Unique molecular identifiers containing a 6-nucleotide sample barcode were introduced through template switching during cDNA synthesis. Amplification of TCRalpha and TCRbeta cDNA involved two nested PCRs of 16 and 9 cycles, and each PCR was followed by bead purification. Before amplification, the cDNA was treated with uracil DNA-glycosylase and purified using the QIAquick PCR purification kit. The second PCR added Illumina TruSeq-compatible adapters along with sample-specific barcodes. TapeStation and Qubit were used to check library quality and concentration, and 5 ng of each library went into the pool. Pooled libraries were sequenced on an Illumina HiSeq2500 single-index Rapid Run with 2 x 100 bp reads and custom sequencing primers. Per the source publication's procedure: PCR and sequencing errors were corrected by UMI-based consensus assembly using MiGEC version 1.2.6. MiXCR version 2.1.1 handled V(D)J alignment, clonotype assembly and CDR3 extraction. Normalisation of gene usage, clonotype sharing and MAIT/NKT TCR abundance was achieved by analysing the top 1000, 10 000 and 20 000 clonotypes per sample. After downsampling to 27 000 UMIs, diversity was calculated as the inverse Simpson index using the vegan R package. Statistical testing used paired Mann-Whitney U tests on the discordant twin pairs and applied Benjamini-Hochberg correction for multiple testing. TCRdb reprocessed the reads; each CDR3 protein sequence makes one entry, and DNA is unavailable. None of the V and J calls come from the authors' own analysis; TCRdb made them. This sample's table has entries for around 400,000 distinct CDR3 sequences. The top ten clonotypes cover more than 2% of the sample.

Overall results and qualifications from the work: The analysis was unable to tell apart different T cell subtypes. TCRbeta repertoire diversity, by inverse Simpson index, was decreased in IBD patients compared with their healthy co-twins. Compared with healthy twins, IBD patients shared fewer clonotypes with other individuals, and the difference was most pronounced in patients with signs of disease activity. The results gave no support for a single strong signal or clonotype linked to IBD. Repertoire similarity did not differ between concordant and discordant twins, possibly due to limited statistical power. Because patients were on differing immunosuppressive treatments, the repertoires may have picked up extra background noise and inter-individual variability.

Sequencing used blood. This sequence was found in a human donor with ulcerative colitis or Crohn's disease, or a healthy co-twin of an affected twin (not recorded which). This receptor chain uses TRBV7-3 and TRBJ2-3; lacking DNA, the TRBD2 call made by TCRdb goes unchecked. The CDR3 protein is CASSPGGPGTDTQYF.